This T cell receptor beta chain was recorded in a study of cytomegalovirus exposure and HLA in healthy donors. Primers for the PCR totalled 60 Vbeta and 13 Jbeta. The data were produced by immunoSEQ multiplex PCR, yet TCRdb's version contains in-frame clones alone and is incomplete. This table has approximately 150,000 clones, about 83% appearing once. Study results and caveats: Upon later analysis, HLA-associated TCR beta chains proved more clonally expanded than other, equally common chains. There were several of the most significant clusters that appeared linked to common viral pathogens in a later analysis.

The germline CDR1 and CDR2 sequences are MNHNS and SASEGT. CDR3 length equals 15 residues. Trimming cost V 0 bases and J 8 bases; bases outside gene matches: 7. About this clone itself: The antigen is unknown.

The TCR originated in a girl under 18 in good health and CMV-seropositive. This chain connects TRBV6-1 to TRBJ1-1; TRBD1 matches at 9 bases. Sequences were obtained from PBMCs. The CDR3 coding sequence is TGTGCCAGCAGTGAAGCGACCGGGACAGGGCTCGAAGCTTTCTTT. As protein: CASSEATGTGLEAFF.